Following are 14 T cell receptor beta chains from one sample sequenced in a study of blood T cells in healthy people across ages (dated by TCRdb to 2015 to 2017). Library generation was performed with 5' RACE. Sequencing instrument: Illumina HiSeq 2500. The second PCR ran for roughly 7 to 12 cycles and used a J-beta primer mix along with a sample-barcoded 5' primer. Starting from the raw public reads, TCRdb applied fastp trimming at Q25, assembled clones with MiXCR and retained in-frame beta chains. Each CDR3 protein appears once, grouped with its most common genes and DNA. For this sample there are about 400,000 distinct CDR3 sequences; approximately 52% appear just once. In total, the top ten clones hold around 49% of the sample. The sample consisted of blood. The receptors were sampled from a man in his sixties in good health.

This clonotype was counted only a few times. The chain employs TRBV29-1 and TRBJ1-1; 9 bases align to TRBD1. This CDR3 has 13 residues. The V segment lost 4 bases and the J segment 1 base; nucleotides outside the gene matches: 1. Germline V CDR1 and CDR2: SQVTM, ANQGSEA. CDR3 loop: CSVGDRANTEAFF. CDR3 DNA: TGCAGCGTTGGGGACAGGGCGAACACTGAAGCTTTCTTT.

This clonotype was detected only a few times. The V gene is TRBV27, the J gene TRBJ2-4, with TRBD2 as a possible D gene (7 bases). The CDR3 is 16 residues long. CDR1 is MNHEY and CDR2 is SMNVEV in the germline V gene (reference sequence). The germline V and J ends were trimmed by 3 bases and 0 bases, with 12 bases remaining between them. For the CDR3, the DNA is TGTGCCAGCAGTTTTAGGGGGGGGTTAGCCAAAAACATTCAGTACTTC. Its translation: CASSFRGGLAKNIQYF.

The rearrangement joins TRBV5-1 to TRBJ2-7; D possibly corresponds to TRBD2 (6 bases). Germline lookup yields CDR1 SGHRS and CDR2 YFSETQ. The CDR3 loop spans 17 amino acids. Trimming shortened V by 1 base and J by 6 bases, and 23 bases separated the two germline ends. CDR3 sequence reads: CASSLRISEAREREQYF. CDR3 in DNA: TGCGCCAGCAGCTTGAGGATAAGCGAAGCCCGGGAGCGCGAGCAGTACTTC.

The chain joins TRBV20-1 to TRBJ2-7; 7 nucleotides agree with TRBD2. V shed 2 bases and J 5 bases; nucleotides not matched to a gene: 9. This CDR3 is 14 amino acids long. Germline V lookup: CDR1 DFQATT, CDR2 SNEGSKA (reference sequence). In nucleotides, the CDR3 is TGCAGTGCTAGATCCGGGGCTAGCGGTGACGAGCAGTACTTC. This gives the protein CSARSGASGDEQYF.

This clonotype was seen a handful of times. The chain carries TRBV6-2 or TRBV6-3 and TRBJ2-4, with 7 positions matching TRBD1. TRBJ2-7 explains the end of the DNA better; the J call may be wrong. CDR1 MNHEY and CDR2 SVGEGT come from the germline V gene. The length of the CDR3 is 11 residues. The CDR3 DNA reads as TGTGCCAGCCTCGACAGGGACGAGCAGTACTTC. Protein: CASLDRDEQYF.

Only a few counts were recorded for this clonotype. The V gene is TRBV6-5, the J gene TRBJ2-7, with D possibly TRBD1 on 7 matching bases. The CDR3 is made up of 12 amino acids. V lost 5 bases to trimming and J lost 12 bases, with 17 bases between them. The germline gives CDR1 MNHEY, CDR2 SVGAGI. The CDR3, as DNA: TGTGCCAGCAGTCCCGGGGCAGGGGGGACGTACTTC. Its protein product is CASSPGAGGTYF.

V is TRBV11-1 and J is TRBJ2-1, with TRBD1 identical over 7 bases. The CDR3 is 17 residues long. The V and J ends lost 4 bases and 1 base, in that order; junction bases with no gene match: 10. CDR1 and CDR2 from the germline V gene are SGHAT and FQDESV (reference sequence). The CDR3 spells CASSSAGTRGSYNEQFF. In DNA, the CDR3 is TGTGCCAGCAGCTCAGCCGGCACCAGGGGGTCCTACAATGAGCAGTTCTTC. Supplemented by reference TRBV11-1 and TRBJ2-1, the full variable domain reads EAEVAQSPRYKITEKSQAVAFWCDPISGHATLYWYRQILGQGPELLVQFQDESVVDDSQLPKDRFSAERLKGVDSTLKIQPAELGDSAMYLCASSSAGTRGSYNEQFFGPGTRLTVL.

The rearrangement uses TRBV19 and TRBJ2-7; TRBD2 matches 7 bases. V dropped 4 bases and J dropped 2; count of bases not matched to a gene: 5. CDR3 length: 14 amino acids. Germline lookup yields CDR1 LNHDA and CDR2 SQIVND (reference sequence). The CDR3 sequence is CASSTLAPTYEQYF. CDR3 nucleotide sequence: TGTGCCAGTAGTACACTAGCGCCAACCTACGAGCAGTACTTC.

Worth noting for this clonotype: Its ends do not fully match the called genes, so a read error is possible. The chain couples TRBV7-2 to TRBJ2-3; unclear D gene. Germline values: CDR1 SGHTA, CDR2 FQGNSA. The CDR3 has 11 residues. The CDR3 sequence is CASGLADTQYF. CDR3 in DNA: TGTGCCAGCGGCTTGGCAGATACGCAGTATTTT.

The rearrangement uses TRBV10-3 and TRBJ2-4; TRBD2 agrees at 7 bases. Germline V gene data show CDR1 as ENHRY and CDR2 as SYGVKD. This CDR3 is 13 amino acids long. V was pared by 5 bases and J by 13 bases, with 11 bases of the junction left unmatched. The CDR3 protein is CAISTGPAGEQYF. DNA of the CDR3: TGTGCCATCAGTACTGGACCGGCGGGGGAGCAGTACTTC.

The chain couples TRBV6-6 to TRBJ2-7; D is possibly TRBD2 (6 bases). This CDR3 has 15 amino acids. Per the germline V gene, CDR1 is MNHNY and CDR2 is SVGAGI (reference sequence). Trimming took off 8 bases at V and 4 bases at J, with 21 bases between the two ends. The CDR3 protein is CASRREAGTQYEQYF. CDR3 bases: TGTGCCAGCCGTAGGGAGGCGGGAACCCAATACGAGCAGTACTTC.

The J gene is TRBJ2-3, the V gene TRBV29-1, with TRBD2 matching 11 bases. The CDR3 has 18 amino acids. Germline values: CDR1 SQVTM, CDR2 ANQGSEA. V was pared by 3 bases and J by 0 bases, with 11 bases of the junction left unmatched. The CDR3 nucleotides read TGCAGCGTTGATGGCGTAGCGGGAGGGCCCCTTAGCACAGATACGCAGTATTTT. This sequence encodes CSVDGVAGGPLSTDTQYF.

V gene TRBV4-2 combines with J gene TRBJ2-5, with D possibly TRBD1 on 5 matching bases. The CDR3 is 16 residues long. Germline lookup yields CDR1 LGHNA and CDR2 YNFKEQ. V lost 4 bases and J 0 bases, leaving 15 bases between the germline ends. The CDR3 region is CASSRGSAQYQETQYF. CDR3 DNA: TGTGCCAGCAGCCGGGGCAGCGCCCAGTACCAAGAGACCCAGTACTTC.

The V and J genes are TRBV15 and TRBJ2-7, with a tentative D call TRBD1 (5 bases). Germline CDR1 reads LNHNV; CDR2 reads YYDKDF (reference sequence). V was shortened by 1 base and J by 2 bases, with 9 bases between the two germline ends. The CDR3 contains 14 residues. The CDR3 spells CATSRGQLAYEQYF. Written as DNA, the CDR3 is TGTGCCACCAGCAGAGGACAGCTAGCCTACGAGCAGTACTTC.